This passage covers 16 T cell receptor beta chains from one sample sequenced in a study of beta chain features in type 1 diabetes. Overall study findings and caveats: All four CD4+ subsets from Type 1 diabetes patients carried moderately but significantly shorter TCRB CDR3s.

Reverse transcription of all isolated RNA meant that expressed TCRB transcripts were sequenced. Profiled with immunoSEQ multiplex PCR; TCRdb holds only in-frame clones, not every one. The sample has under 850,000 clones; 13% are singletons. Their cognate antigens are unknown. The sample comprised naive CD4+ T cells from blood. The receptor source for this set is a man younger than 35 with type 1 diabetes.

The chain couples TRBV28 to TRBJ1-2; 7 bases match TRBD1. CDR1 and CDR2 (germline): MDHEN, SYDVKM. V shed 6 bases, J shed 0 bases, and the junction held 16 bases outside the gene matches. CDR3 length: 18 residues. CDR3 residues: CASSLGRDRPTSNYGYTF. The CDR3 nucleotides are TGTGCCAGCAGCCTGGGGAGGGACAGACCCACCTCTAACTATGGCTACACCTTC.

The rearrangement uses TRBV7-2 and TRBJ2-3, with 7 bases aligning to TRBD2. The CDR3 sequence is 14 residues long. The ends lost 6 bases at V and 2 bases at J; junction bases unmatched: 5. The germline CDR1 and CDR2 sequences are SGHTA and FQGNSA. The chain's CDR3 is CASRLSGATDTQYF. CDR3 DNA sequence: TGTGCCAGCAGACTAAGCGGGGCCACAGATACGCAGTATTTT.

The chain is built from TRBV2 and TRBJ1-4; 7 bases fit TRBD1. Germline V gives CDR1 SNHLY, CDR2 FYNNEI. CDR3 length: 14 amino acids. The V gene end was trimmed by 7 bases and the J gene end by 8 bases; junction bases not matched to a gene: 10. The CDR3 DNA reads TGTGCCAGCATCGAAAGGACAGGTCGGGAAAAACTGTTTTTT. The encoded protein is CASIERTGREKLFF.

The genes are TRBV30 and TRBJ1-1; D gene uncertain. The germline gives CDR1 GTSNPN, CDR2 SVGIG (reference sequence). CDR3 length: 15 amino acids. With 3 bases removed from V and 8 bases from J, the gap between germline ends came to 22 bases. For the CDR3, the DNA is TGTGCCTGGAGCCCTTTAGACGGATTAACAACCGAAGCTTTCTTT. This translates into CAWSPLDGLTTEAFF.

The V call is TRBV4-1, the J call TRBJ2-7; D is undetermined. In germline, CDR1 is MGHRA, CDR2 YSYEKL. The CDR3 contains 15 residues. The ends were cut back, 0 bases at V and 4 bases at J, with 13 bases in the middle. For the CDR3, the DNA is TGCGCCAGCAGCCAAGATCAAGGCATGAGGTACGAGCAGTACTTC. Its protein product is CASSQDQGMRYEQYF.

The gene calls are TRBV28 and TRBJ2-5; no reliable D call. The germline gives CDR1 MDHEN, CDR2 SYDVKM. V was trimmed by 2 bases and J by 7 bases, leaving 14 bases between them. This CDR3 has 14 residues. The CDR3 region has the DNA TGTGCCAGCAGTTTAACCGGGCCATCCAGGACCCAGTACTTC. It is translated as CASSLTGPSRTQYF.

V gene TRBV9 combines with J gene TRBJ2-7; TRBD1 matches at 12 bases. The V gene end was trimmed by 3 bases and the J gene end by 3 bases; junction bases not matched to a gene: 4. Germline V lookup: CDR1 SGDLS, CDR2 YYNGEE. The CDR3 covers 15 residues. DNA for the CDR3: TGTGCCAGCAGCGAAAGGGACAGGGGGCTCTACGAGCAGTACTTC. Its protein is CASSERDRGLYEQYF.

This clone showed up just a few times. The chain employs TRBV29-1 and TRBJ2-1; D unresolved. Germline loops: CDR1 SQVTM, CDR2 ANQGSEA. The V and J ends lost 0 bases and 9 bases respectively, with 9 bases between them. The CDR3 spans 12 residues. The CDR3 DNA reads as TGCAGCGTTGAAGAACGGGTTGGTGAGCAGTTCTTC. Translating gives CSVEERVGEQFF.

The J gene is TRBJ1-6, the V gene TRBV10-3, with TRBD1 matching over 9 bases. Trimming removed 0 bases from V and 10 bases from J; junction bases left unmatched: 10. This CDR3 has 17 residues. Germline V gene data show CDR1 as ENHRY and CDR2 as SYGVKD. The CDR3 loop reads CAISESNSGTGSSPLHF. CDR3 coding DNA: TGTGCCATCAGTGAGTCGAATTCCGGGACAGGGTCCTCACCCCTCCACTTT.

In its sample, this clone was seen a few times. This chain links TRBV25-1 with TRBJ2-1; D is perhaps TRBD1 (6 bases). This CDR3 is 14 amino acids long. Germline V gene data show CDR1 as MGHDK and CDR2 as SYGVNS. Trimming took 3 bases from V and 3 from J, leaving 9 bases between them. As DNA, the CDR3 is TGTGCCAGCAGTGAGGACAGAAGCTACAATGAGCAGTTCTTC. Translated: CASSEDRSYNEQFF.

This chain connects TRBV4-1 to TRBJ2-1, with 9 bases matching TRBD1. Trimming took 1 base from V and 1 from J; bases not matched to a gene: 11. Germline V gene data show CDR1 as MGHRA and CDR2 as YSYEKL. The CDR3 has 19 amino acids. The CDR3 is CASSQGAEGQGSSYNEQFF. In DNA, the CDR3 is TGCGCCAGCAGCCAAGGAGCCGAAGGACAGGGGAGTTCCTACAATGAGCAGTTCTTC.

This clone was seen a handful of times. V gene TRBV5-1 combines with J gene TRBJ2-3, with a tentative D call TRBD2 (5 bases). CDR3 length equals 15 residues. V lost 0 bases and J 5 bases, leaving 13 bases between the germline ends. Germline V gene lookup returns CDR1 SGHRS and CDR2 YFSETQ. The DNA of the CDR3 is TGCGCCAGCAGCTTGGTAAGGAGGCTGGAAGATACGCAGTATTTT. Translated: CASSLVRRLEDTQYF. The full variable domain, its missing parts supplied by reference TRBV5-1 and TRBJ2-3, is KAGVTQTPRYLIKTRGQQVTLSCSPISGHRSVSWYQQTPGQGLQFLFEYFSETQRNKGNFPGRFSGRQFSNSRSEMNVSTLELGDSALYLCASSLVRRLEDTQYFGPGTRLTVL.

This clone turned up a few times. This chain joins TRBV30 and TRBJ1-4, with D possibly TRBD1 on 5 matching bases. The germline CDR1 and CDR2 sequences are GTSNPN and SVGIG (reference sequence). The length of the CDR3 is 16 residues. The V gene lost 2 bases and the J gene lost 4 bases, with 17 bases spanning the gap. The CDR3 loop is CAWSFLRGRGNEKLFF. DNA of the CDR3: TGTGCCTGGAGTTTTCTAAGGGGTCGCGGTAATGAAAAACTGTTTTTT.

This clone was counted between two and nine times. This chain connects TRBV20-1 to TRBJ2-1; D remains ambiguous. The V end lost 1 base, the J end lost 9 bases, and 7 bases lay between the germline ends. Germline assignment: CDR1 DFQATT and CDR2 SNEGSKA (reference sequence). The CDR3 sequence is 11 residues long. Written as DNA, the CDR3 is TGCAGTGCTAGAGGAGACGGTGAGCAGTTCTTC. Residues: CSARGDGEQFF.

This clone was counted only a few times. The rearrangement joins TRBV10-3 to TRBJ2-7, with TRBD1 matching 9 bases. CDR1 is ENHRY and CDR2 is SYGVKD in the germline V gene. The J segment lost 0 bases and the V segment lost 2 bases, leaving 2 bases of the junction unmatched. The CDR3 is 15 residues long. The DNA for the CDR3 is TGTGCCATCAGTGAGGGACAGGGGAGCTCCTACGAGCAGTACTTC. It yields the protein CAISEGQGSSYEQYF.

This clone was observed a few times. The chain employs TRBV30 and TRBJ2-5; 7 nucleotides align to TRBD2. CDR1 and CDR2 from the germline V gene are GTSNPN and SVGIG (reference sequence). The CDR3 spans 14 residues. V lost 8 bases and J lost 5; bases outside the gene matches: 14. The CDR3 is CARKVASGGETQYF. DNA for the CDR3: TGTGCCCGCAAGGTGGCTAGCGGTGGGGAGACCCAGTACTTC.